This T cell receptor (beta chain) was identified in a study of cytomegalovirus exposure and HLA in healthy donors. Germline V gene lookup returns CDR1 SGHTA and CDR2 FQGTGA. This CDR3 has 13 residues. Trimming pared 3 bases from V and 2 bases from J, leaving 7 bases between. Vbeta (60) and Jbeta (13) primers were used in the PCR. The data were produced by immunoSEQ multiplex PCR, yet TCRdb's version contains in-frame clones alone and is incomplete. The sample lists more than 95,000 clones, 78% occurring once. Comment on this clone: As yet, its antigen is unknown.

Study-level findings and limits: Earlier results showed most TCR beta V segments being productive about 87% or about 30% of the time.

This receptor was taken from a woman in her 40s in good health and CMV-seronegative. The chain combines TRBV7-3 with TRBJ1-1; no definite D call. What was sequenced was PBMCs. The DNA of the CDR3 is TGTGCCAGCAGCTTTGGACTAAACACTGAAGCTTTCTTT. This codes for CASSFGLNTEAFF.